These 5 T cell receptor beta chains share one sample of origin, sequenced in a study of metastatic and nonmetastatic thyroid tumors. No treatment of any kind had been given to any patient before thyroid surgery. TCRdb reanalyzed the PCR reads with MiXCR. Here the sample spans roughly 83,000 clones, about 15% being singletons. Sequencing input: blood. The receptor source for this set is a female donor with papillary thyroid cancer or a benign thyroid nodule (not recorded which). Some clones in this sample may be carry-over from other donors' samples.

This clone was counted between two and nine times. One junction end does not reproduce the germline sequence, and a read error may be involved. This sequence joins TRBV6-5 and TRBJ2-7; 8 bases are shared with TRBD2. Germline-derived CDR1 and CDR2 are MNHEY and SVGAGI. The CDR3 is 15 residues long. The CDR3 DNA reads as TGTGCCAGCATTTCAGGGACTAGAAAACGGGGGGAGCATTACTTC. Encoded protein: CASISGTRKRGEHYF.

This clone was counted many times. The chain links TRBV29-1 to TRBJ2-5, with D unclear. V was cut by 6 bases and J by 3 bases, with 20 bases left in between. Germline CDR1 reads SQVTM; CDR2 reads ANQGSEA. The CDR3 has 15 amino acids. The CDR3 reads CSVDRAPRRKETQYF. The CDR3 nucleotides are TGCAGCGTGGATCGGGCCCCACGGCGGAAAGAGACCCAGTACTTC.

The chain employs TRBV4-2 and TRBJ2-6; no firm D call. V gave up 0 bases and J gave up 0 bases, with 6 bases separating them. The CDR3 length is 16 residues. The germline CDR1 and CDR2 sequences are LGHNA and YNFKEQ. The CDR3 spells CASSQEGTSGANVLTF. The CDR3 DNA sequence: TGTGCCAGCAGCCAAGAGGGAACCTCTGGGGCCAACGTCCTGACTTTC.

This clone was seen ten or more times. This chain uses TRBV5-1 with TRBJ1-1; D is ambiguous. The V end was cut by 2 bases, the J end by 1 base, with 6 bases between. The CDR3 has 13 residues. The germline CDR1 and CDR2 sequences are SGHRS and YFSETQ. In nucleotides, the CDR3 is TGCGCCAGCAGCTTAGAGGGGAACACTGAAGCTTTCTTT. Residues: CASSLEGNTEAFF. The whole variable domain, filled in from reference TRBV5-1 and TRBJ1-1, reads KAGVTQTPRYLIKTRGQQVTLSCSPISGHRSVSWYQQTPGQGLQFLFEYFSETQRNKGNFPGRFSGRQFSNSRSEMNVSTLELGDSALYLCASSLEGNTEAFFGQGTRLTVV.

The chain carries TRBV5-8 and TRBJ2-5, with a tentative D call TRBD2 (6 bases). The length of the CDR3 is 15 residues. Germline V gives CDR1 SGHTS, CDR2 YDEGEE. Between the trimmed V and J ends, which lost 2 bases and 5 bases, there was a span of 16 bases. The CDR3 bases are TGTGCCAGCAGCTTCGGCAGGGAGGTAGGGGAGACCCAGTACTTC. It translates to CASSFGREVGETQYF.